The next 32 T cell receptor beta chains were all read from a single sample in a study of regulatory T cells in long-lasting Graves disease. For TCR beta, libraries came from iRepertoire HTBI primers and Arm-PCR of CDR3 regions. TCRdb used MiXCR to reprocess the multiplex PCR reads, holding one entry per CDR3 protein. This sample has about 420,000 distinct CDR3 sequences, with around 17% found just once. Documented time point: newly diagnosed GD, antithyroid drugs for less than 3 months. Making the TCR library involved RNA that had been extracted from PBMCs. Another study also made use of these data, one on T cells in Graves' hyperthyroidism and ophthalmopathy.

The material sequenced was peripheral blood mononuclear cells (PBMCs), taken at new diagnosis, from a patient treated with antithyroid drugs. The receptors shown here come from a young woman with Graves disease.

For this clonotype: A single base is all that separates this from a far larger clone, so a read error is likely. This sequence joins TRBV28 and TRBJ2-1; 12 bases are shared with TRBD2. Gene TRBJ2-7 matches the end of the DNA better, so the J call may be wrong. CDR1 MDHEN and CDR2 SYDVKM come from the germline V gene. The CDR3 runs to 20 residues. CDR3 in DNA: TGTGCCGGCAGTTTCAGAGGGCCGGGACTAGCGGGCCGAATTACCTACGAGCAGTACTTC. Protein: CAGSFRGPGLAGRITYEQYF.

This clonotype was seen at least ten times. V is TRBV4-1 and J is TRBJ2-1; TRBD1 or TRBD2 may be the D gene (5 bases each). This CDR3 contains 16 residues. Germline CDR1 reads MGHRA; CDR2 reads YSYEKL. V lost 1 base, J lost 2 bases, and 12 bases lay in between. For the CDR3, the DNA is TGCGCCAGCAGCCAAGCCGGGACCACCACCTACAATGAGCAGTTCTTC. Translating it yields CASSQAGTTTYNEQFF.

This chain joins TRBV29-1 and TRBJ2-7; D perhaps matches TRBD2 (6 bases). Germline CDR1 and CDR2: SQVTM and ANQGSEA. The length of the CDR3 is 13 residues. The V end lost 1 base, the J end lost 3 bases, and 10 bases lay between the germline ends. The DNA for the CDR3 is TGCAGCGTTGAAGGTGCGGGACGCTACGAGCAGTACTTC. Translating gives CSVEGAGRYEQYF.

This clonotype came up many times. This chain uses TRBV28 with TRBJ2-3; 7 bases match TRBD2. The V segment lost 3 bases and the J segment 5 bases; nucleotides outside the gene matches: 11. Germline CDR1 reads MDHEN; CDR2 reads SYDVKM. The CDR3 spans 16 residues. In DNA form, the CDR3 reads TGTGCCAGCAGTTTTTCGGGAGGCTGGGAGGGAGATACGCAGTATTTT. Its translation: CASSFSGGWEGDTQYF.

The rearrangement links TRBV12-3 or TRBV12-4 to TRBJ2-2, with D perhaps being TRBD1 or TRBD2 (5 bases each). Trimming removed 6 bases from V and 4 bases from J, with 12 bases in between. This CDR3 region has 14 residues. The CDR3 DNA sequence: TGTGCCAGCAGCCCACCCGGGGCCACCGGGGAGCTGTTTTTT. This translates into CASSPPGATGELFF.

The rearrangement links TRBV12-3 or TRBV12-4 to TRBJ1-5; D is perhaps TRBD1 (5 bases). The CDR3 loop spans 16 amino acids. Trimming removed 0 bases at V and 4 bases at J, with 13 bases between. The CDR3 region is CASSLAKYRGNQPQHF. DNA for the CDR3: TGTGCCAGCAGTTTAGCAAAATACCGGGGGAATCAGCCCCAGCATTTT.

This clonotype was seen ten or more times. The rearrangement links TRBV10-3 to TRBJ2-7, with D perhaps matching TRBD1 (6 bases). The germline CDR1 and CDR2 sequences are ENHRY and SYGVKD. CDR3 length: 12 amino acids. V was pared by 2 bases and J by 5 bases, with 7 bases between. The CDR3 sequence is CAISEGTHEQYF. CDR3 nucleotides: TGTGCCATCAGTGAGGGGACACACGAGCAGTACTTC.

This clonotype has ten or more counts. The chain carries TRBV29-1 and TRBJ1-2; possible D gene TRBD1, 5 bases. Germline lookup yields CDR1 SQVTM and CDR2 ANQGSEA. CDR3 length equals 16 residues. Trimming took 6 bases from V and 8 from J, leaving 28 bases between them. The CDR3 coding sequence is TGCAGCGTCCAAACGGGACCGCTGTCAACTATGTTGGGCTACACCTTC. This encodes CSVQTGPLSTMLGYTF. Together with reference TRBV29-1 and TRBJ1-2, the CDR3 gives the full variable domain: SAVISQKPSRDICQRGTSLTIQCQVDSQVTMMFWYRQQPGQSLTLIATANQGSEATYESGFVIDKFPISRPNLTFSTLTVSNMSPEDSSIYLCSVQTGPLSTMLGYTFGSGTRLTVV.

Ten or more counts support this clonotype. V usage is TRBV29-1 and J usage is TRBJ2-2, with 11 nucleotides matching TRBD2. Unmatched junction bases numbered 6, after V lost 6 bases and J lost 3 bases. This CDR3 spans 15 amino acids. Germline assignment: CDR1 SQVTM and CDR2 ANQGSEA. The CDR3 sequence is CSVKLAGAHTGELFF. The CDR3 nucleotides are TGCAGCGTCAAACTAGCGGGAGCTCACACCGGGGAGCTGTTTTTT.

The gene calls are TRBV27 and TRBJ2-1; 7 bases are shared with TRBD2. Germline CDR1 is MNHEY and CDR2 is SMNVEV (reference sequence). This CDR3 region has 22 residues. Trimming took 3 bases from V and 5 from J; bases not matched to a gene: 28. The CDR3 nucleotides read TGTGCCAGCAGTTTTTTACAGAGGCTCCCACTCACGCGGGACGGGGGGAACAATGAGCAGTTCTTC. The encoded protein is CASSFLQRLPLTRDGGNNEQFF.

This clonotype has at least ten counts. The V gene is TRBV27, the J gene TRBJ1-1; D might be TRBD1 (5 bases). Trimming took 3 bases from V and 9 from J, leaving 17 bases between them. Germline V CDR1 and CDR2: MNHEY, SMNVEV (reference sequence). The CDR3 runs to 14 residues. The CDR3 loop is CASSFGVQTAKAFF. CDR3 in DNA: TGTGCCAGCAGTTTTGGGGTTCAGACAGCAAAAGCTTTCTTT.

This chain links TRBV7-3 with TRBJ2-1; 11 bases map to TRBD2. There are 18 residues in the CDR3. CDR1 is SGHTA, CDR2 FQGTGA, per germline. V trimming: 2 bases; J trimming: 6 bases; junction bases outside the gene matches: 12. DNA of the CDR3: TGTGCCAGCAGCTTATTTGGGCCTAGGACTAGCGGGCCCAATGAGCAGTTCTTC. This gives the protein CASSLFGPRTSGPNEQFF.

This clonotype was counted ten times or more. V usage is TRBV28 and J usage is TRBJ2-2; TRBD1 might be the D (6 bases). The V end was cut by 3 bases, the J end by 3 bases, with 11 bases between. From germline, CDR1 is MDHEN and CDR2 SYDVKM. This CDR3 has 15 amino acids. The CDR3 region has the DNA TGTGCCAGCAGTTTTTCAGGGGCTCACACCGGGGAGCTGTTTTTT. Residues: CASSFSGAHTGELFF.

V usage is TRBV7-3 and J usage is TRBJ1-1, with D uncertain. V was cut by 5 bases and J by 4 bases, with 11 bases left in between. The germline V gene encodes CDR1 SGHTA and CDR2 FQGTGA. The CDR3 has 13 residues. DNA of the CDR3: TGTGCCAGCAGCCTCCCGGGTAGCACTGAAGCTTTCTTT. Translating it yields CASSLPGSTEAFF.

This clonotype was detected a few times. The rearrangement uses TRBV12-3 or TRBV12-4 and TRBJ2-2; no definite D call. V lost 6 bases to trimming and J lost 6 bases, with 11 bases between them. This CDR3 comprises 13 residues. CDR3 protein: CASSQTVSGELFF. CDR3 nucleotide sequence: TGTGCCAGCAGCCAAACAGTTTCCGGGGAGCTGTTTTTT.

This clonotype was counted many times. This chain joins TRBV12-3 or TRBV12-4 and TRBJ2-1, with TRBD2 identical over 11 bases. V shed 2 bases and J 6 bases; nucleotides not matched to a gene: 0. CDR3 size: 14 residues. CDR3 protein: CASSLTSGSNEQFF. CDR3 nucleotides: TGTGCCAGCAGTTTAACTAGCGGGAGCAATGAGCAGTTCTTC.

The rearrangement links TRBV20-1 to TRBJ2-1; D unclear. The germline CDR1 and CDR2 sequences are DFQATT and SNEGSKA (reference sequence). The CDR3 loop spans 15 amino acids. Trimming pared 3 bases from V and 0 bases from J, leaving 12 bases between. As DNA, the CDR3 is TGCAGTGCTAGCATCCTAGAACTCTCCTACAATGAGCAGTTCTTC. The encoded protein is CSASILELSYNEQFF.

This clonotype was seen at least ten times. The chain recombines TRBV11-2 with TRBJ2-1; 10 bases are a match to TRBD2. The junction had 8 bases not matched to a gene; V was cut back by 0 bases and J by 15 bases. The germline V gene has CDR1 SGHAT and CDR2 FQNNGV. The CDR3 loop spans 14 amino acids. Here the CDR3 DNA reads TGTGCCAGCAGCTTAGATCGCCTAGCGGGAGACCGGTTCTTC. Translated, it gives CASSLDRLAGDRFF.

At least ten counts were recorded for this clonotype. This sequence joins TRBV12-3 or TRBV12-4 and TRBJ2-1; TRBD1 is a possible D gene (5 bases). Trimming removed 4 bases at V and 3 bases at J, with 16 bases between. The CDR3 contains 16 residues. This CDR3 is CASSYQGRVFYNEQFF. CDR3 nucleotide sequence: TGTGCCAGCAGTTACCAGGGCAGGGTCTTCTACAATGAGCAGTTCTTC.

This clonotype came up a few times. This rearrangement joins TRBV20-1 to TRBJ2-1; 7 bases align to TRBD1. This CDR3 has 16 amino acids. The junction had 14 bases not matched to a gene; V was cut back by 1 base and J by 8 bases. Germline V gene lookup returns CDR1 DFQATT and CDR2 SNEGSKA (reference sequence). The CDR3 protein is CSARARGTPSDDEQFF. The DNA of the CDR3 is TGCAGTGCTAGAGCCAGGGGGACACCTTCGGACGATGAGCAGTTCTTC.

In its sample, this clonotype was seen many times. In nucleotides, the CDR3 is TGTGCCAGCAGTCCTGACAGGGCCCAGGAGACCCAGTACTTC. It encodes CASSPDRAQETQYF. The chain couples TRBV7-2 to TRBJ2-5, with 7 bases that match TRBD1. Trimming cost V 6 bases and J 5 bases; bases outside gene matches: 9. Germline V gene data show CDR1 as SGHTA and CDR2 as FQGNSA. This CDR3 is built from 14 residues.

This clonotype was observed at least ten times. The chain couples TRBV5-5 to TRBJ1-3; D not resolved. The germline V gene encodes CDR1 SGHKS and CDR2 YYEKEE (reference sequence). The CDR3 sequence is 16 residues long. Trimming cost V 1 base and J 1 base, with 12 bases left between them. CDR3 residues: CASSLSGRNSGNTIYF. CDR3 in DNA: TGTGCCAGCAGCTTGTCGGGCAGGAATTCTGGAAACACCATATATTTT.

This clonotype was found a few times. J is TRBJ1-2 and V is TRBV24-1, with TRBD1 matching over 9 bases. The germline V gene encodes CDR1 KGHDR and CDR2 SFDVKD. The J segment lost 4 bases and the V segment lost 4 bases, leaving 6 bases of the junction unmatched. The CDR3 contains 15 residues. DNA for the CDR3: TGTGCCACCAGTGAAACCGGGACAGGGCCCTATGGCTACACCTTC. Translation gives CATSETGTGPYGYTF.

This clonotype was observed at least ten times. The chain links TRBV28 to TRBJ1-5, with D perhaps matching TRBD1 (5 bases). Trimming left V 6 bases short and J 9 bases short, with 21 bases between. The CDR3 has 15 residues. Looked up from germline, CDR1 is MDHEN and CDR2 is SYDVKM. Here the CDR3 DNA reads TGTGCCAGCAGGTCTGACCCGGGACTCTACGGGCCCCAGCATTTT. It specifies CASRSDPGLYGPQHF.

In its sample, this clonotype was seen many times. Germline is not matched at one junction end, which may reflect a read error. The chain employs TRBV3-1 and TRBJ1-5; D call uncertain. CDR3 length: 15 amino acids. Germline V gives CDR1 LGHDT, CDR2 YNNKEL (reference sequence). The CDR3 loop is CASSQVGSSNQPQHF. CDR3 coding DNA: TGCGCCAGCAGCCAAGTGGGCAGTAGCAATCAGCCCCAGCATTTT.

Only a few counts were recorded for this clonotype. The chain employs TRBV2 and TRBJ1-4; 10 bases line up with TRBD1. The CDR3 has 17 residues. The J segment lost 0 bases and the V segment lost 6 bases, leaving 7 bases of the junction unmatched. CDR1 is SNHLY, CDR2 FYNNEI, per germline. CDR3 sequence reads: CASRAGQGIATNEKLFF. CDR3 in DNA: TGTGCCAGCAGAGCGGGACAGGGGATTGCAACTAATGAAAAACTGTTTTTT. Complete variable domain (other parts from reference TRBV2 and TRBJ1-4): EPEVTQTPSHQVTQMGQEVILRCVPISNHLYFYWYRQILGQKVEFLVSFYNNEISEKSEIFDDQFSVERPDGSNFTLKIRSTKLEDSAMYFCASRAGQGIATNEKLFFGSGTQLSVL.

This clonotype came up a few times. V is TRBV6-1 and J is TRBJ2-7, with 9 bases fitting TRBD2. The CDR3 is 16 amino acids. CDR1 and CDR2 (germline): MNHNS, SASEGT. With 6 bases clipped from V and 3 bases from J, the junction kept 12 bases outside the gene matches. CDR3 region: CASSRGGDRLDYEQYF. CDR3 DNA: TGTGCCAGCAGCCGCGGGGGGGACCGACTAGACTACGAGCAGTACTTC.

The chain joins TRBV13 to TRBJ2-3; TRBD2 agrees at 8 bases. V shed 3 bases and J 0 bases; nucleotides not matched to a gene: 5. The CDR3 has 16 residues. CDR1 is PRHDT, CDR2 FYEKMQ, per germline (reference sequence). CDR3 in amino acids: CASSLERECSTDTQYF. The CDR3 DNA is TGTGCCAGCAGCTTGGAGCGGGAGTGTAGCACAGATACGCAGTATTTT.

This chain connects TRBV20-1 to TRBJ2-5; the D is unclear. Germline V gene sequence: CDR1 DFQATT, CDR2 SNEGSKA (reference sequence). Trimming left V 6 bases short and J 5 bases short, with 16 bases between. The CDR3 loop spans 13 amino acids. This CDR3 is CSARPTVQETQYF. DNA for the CDR3: TGCAGTGCCCGCCCTACGGTCCAGGAGACCCAGTACTTC.

Points on this clonotype: One junction end disagrees with the germline gene, perhaps due to a read error. The chain has TRBV20-1 and TRBJ1-1; D not resolved. This CDR3 comprises 15 residues. Germline V CDR1 and CDR2: DFQATT, SNEGSKA (reference sequence). The CDR3 sequence is CSARGLEFMNTEASF. DNA for the CDR3: TGCAGTGCTAGAGGTTTAGAATTCATGAACACTGAAGCTTCCTTT.

V gene TRBV5-1 combines with J gene TRBJ1-3, with unresolved D. V lost 0 bases, J lost 0 bases, and 7 bases lay in between. CDR1 SGHRS and CDR2 YFSETQ come from the germline V gene. The CDR3 contains 15 residues. In DNA form, the CDR3 reads TGCGCCAGCAGCTTGGATGCGTTCTCTGGAAACACCATATATTTT. Its translation: CASSLDAFSGNTIYF.

The chain is built from TRBV4-1 and TRBJ2-2, with 14 bases fitting TRBD2. This CDR3 contains 18 residues. V trimming: 1 base; J trimming: 7 bases; junction bases outside the gene matches: 8. Per germline, CDR1 MGHRA and CDR2 YSYEKL. This CDR3 reads CASSQGGLAGVGIGELFF. Written as DNA, the CDR3 is TGCGCCAGCAGCCAAGGGGGACTAGCGGGAGTGGGGATCGGGGAGCTGTTTTTT.